The 24 T cell receptor beta chains given below trace back to one sample, sequenced in a study of OX40 agonist ivuxolimab in advanced cancers. Library preparation employed the immunoSEQ multiplex PCR assay. Here the immuneACCESS table is served through TCRdb, limited to in-frame sequences with V and J called. Missing clones are a known gap in these copies; in checked studies unresolved V genes cover under half, and the rest lacks a known reason. The sample table records almost 35,000 clones; more than 60% of these occur just once. The ten largest clones add up to over 9.5% of the sample. Specimen: CD4+ or CD8+ T cells sorted from blood, collected in a trial of the OX40 agonist ivuxolimab. Every receptor here comes from an adult with an advanced solid tumor such as melanoma, head and neck, liver or kidney cancer.

V usage is TRBV19 and J usage is TRBJ1-6; 11 positions agree with TRBD1. CDR1 is LNHDA, CDR2 SQIVND, per germline (reference sequence). V shed 5 bases and J 10 bases; nucleotides not matched to a gene: 10. The CDR3 runs 16 residues. The CDR3 nucleotides are TGTGCCAGTAGTTCCCGGGACAGGGGGAAGTACTCACCCCTCCACTTT. Its translation: CASSSRDRGKYSPLHF.

The chain combines TRBV27 with TRBJ1-2, with a possible D match to TRBD1 (5 bases). Germline V gene lookup returns CDR1 MNHEY and CDR2 SMNVEV (reference sequence). Deletions cut 6 bases from V and 3 bases from J, with 17 bases between. The CDR3 loop spans 15 amino acids. CDR3 bases: TGTGCCAGCAGGCCTGTGGGGGGGGTTTACTATGGCTACACCTTC. Protein sequence: CASRPVGGVYYGYTF.

The chain carries TRBV19 and TRBJ2-5; D possibly uses TRBD1 or TRBD2 (5 bases each). V was clipped by 3 bases and J by 3 bases, with 11 bases between them. This CDR3 is built from 14 residues. Germline V gene lookup returns CDR1 LNHDA and CDR2 SQIVND (reference sequence). The CDR3, as DNA: TGTGCCAGTAGTATGTGGGACCCAAAAGAGACCCAGTACTTC. Its protein product is CASSMWDPKETQYF.

The chain joins TRBV7-8 to TRBJ2-7, with 7 bases matching TRBD1. J gave up 3 bases and V 2 bases, and 4 bases lay outside the gene matches. Germline V gives CDR1 SGHVS, CDR2 FQNEAQ. The CDR3 length is 14 residues. The CDR3 nucleotides are TGTGCCAGCAGCTTACCCTGGACAGGCTACGAGCAGTACTTC. Translating it yields CASSLPWTGYEQYF. Full variable domain (outside the CDR3, taken from reference TRBV7-8 and TRBJ2-7): GAGVSQSPRYKVAKRGQDVALRCDPISGHVSLFWYQQALGQGPEFLTYFQNEAQLDKSGLPSDRFFAERPEGSVSTLKIQRTQQEDSAVYLCASSLPWTGYEQYFGPGTRLTVT.

This chain uses TRBV7-9 with TRBJ2-3, with D tentatively TRBD2 (5 bases). CDR1 is SEHNR and CDR2 is FQNEAQ in the germline V gene (reference sequence). Trimming cost V 3 bases and J 3 bases, with 16 bases left between them. The length of the CDR3 is 16 residues. The chain's CDR3 is CASSFDRGRQTDTQYF. CDR3 bases: TGTGCCAGCAGCTTTGACCGGGGTAGGCAAACAGATACGCAGTATTTT.

The chain uses TRBV19 and TRBJ1-2; 7 bases align to TRBD1. Germline V gives CDR1 LNHDA, CDR2 SQIVND (reference sequence). V dropped 10 bases and J dropped 4; count of bases not matched to a gene: 12. The CDR3 totals 14 residues. CDR3 nucleotides: TGTGCCATAAGACAGGGTGACCCCCCCTATGGCTACACCTTC. This sequence encodes CAIRQGDPPYGYTF.

The V call is TRBV5-4, the J call TRBJ2-5; 10 bases match TRBD1. The CDR3 runs to 14 residues. Looked up from germline, CDR1 is SGHNT and CDR2 is YYREEE (reference sequence). V dropped 4 bases and J dropped 3; count of bases not matched to a gene: 3. The CDR3 bases are TGTGCCAGCAGCAACGGACAGGGGGAAGAGACCCAGTACTTC. Its translation is CASSNGQGEETQYF.

This sequence joins TRBV7-9 and TRBJ2-3; D gene unclear. Deletions cut 5 bases from V and 3 bases from J, with 15 bases between. The CDR3 loop spans 15 amino acids. CDR1 is SEHNR and CDR2 is FQNEAQ in the germline V gene (reference sequence). CDR3 nucleotide sequence: TGTGCCAGCAGCCCCCCGGGCCTCGGGACAGATACGCAGTATTTT. Translation gives CASSPPGLGTDTQYF.

The gene calls are TRBV6-6 and TRBJ2-2; D not resolved. V lost 7 bases to trimming and J lost 2 bases, with 11 bases between them. The CDR3 consists of 14 residues. Germline V gene lookup returns CDR1 MNHNY and CDR2 SVGAGI (reference sequence). The CDR3 sequence is CASIRGDNTGELFF. CDR3 coding DNA: TGTGCCAGCATCCGAGGTGACAACACCGGGGAGCTGTTTTTT.

This clone was found a few times. The chain employs TRBV6-6 and TRBJ1-1; D is uncertain. Germline V gene sequence: CDR1 MNHNY, CDR2 SVGAGI (reference sequence). The CDR3 is 14 amino acids. V gave up 0 bases and J gave up 3 bases, with 8 bases separating them. CDR3 sequence: CASSYSGFDTEAFF. The DNA for the CDR3 is TGTGCCAGCAGTTACTCTGGGTTTGACACTGAAGCTTTCTTT.

The chain combines TRBV7-9 with TRBJ2-5; tentatively, D is TRBD1 (5 bases). The J call may not be correct, given that the DNA end is closer to TRBJ2-7. CDR1 is SEHNR and CDR2 is FQNEAQ in the germline V gene (reference sequence). The CDR3 contains 15 residues. CDR3 protein: CASSLAAGWAYEQYF. The CDR3 bases are TGTGCCAGCAGCTTAGCCGCAGGGTGGGCCTACGAGCAGTACTTC.

This chain joins TRBV7-6 and TRBJ1-6; 11 nucleotides align to TRBD1. The CDR3 contains 14 residues. Germline trimming cut 6 bases from V and 10 bases from J; bases unmatched to any gene: 5. Germline V gene lookup returns CDR1 SGHVS and CDR2 FNYEAQ. CDR3 loop: CASRTGTGGSPLHF. The CDR3 region has the DNA TGTGCCAGCAGAACCGGGACAGGGGGATCACCCCTCCACTTT.

This chain uses TRBV7-7 with TRBJ1-3; a weak D match, TRBD1 (5 bases). V lost 5 bases to trimming and J lost 0 bases, with 8 bases between them. Germline CDR1 is SSHAT and CDR2 is FNYEAQ (reference sequence). This CDR3 has 14 amino acids. In DNA, the CDR3 is TGTGCCAGCAGCCCAGGGAGCTCTGGAAACACCATATATTTT. This gives the protein CASSPGSSGNTIYF.

This chain uses TRBV4-1 with TRBJ2-4; no definite D call. V gave up 2 bases and J gave up 6 bases, with 8 bases separating them. Germline loops: CDR1 MGHRA, CDR2 YSYEKL. The CDR3 is 13 residues long. The CDR3 bases are TGCGCCAGCAGCCAATTAATGGTAAACATTCAGTACTTC. Residues: CASSQLMVNIQYF.

There are a few counts of this clone. CDR3 DNA sequence: TGTGCCAGTAGTTGGACCAGGGGACTCCACAATCAGCCCCAGCATTTT. It yields the protein CASSWTRGLHNQPQHF. The J gene is TRBJ1-5, the V gene TRBV19; possible D gene TRBD1, 6 bases. Germline V gives CDR1 LNHDA, CDR2 SQIVND (reference sequence). Trimming removed 5 bases at V and 3 bases at J, with 17 bases between. The CDR3 sequence is 16 residues long.

The chain joins TRBV5-6 to TRBJ2-5; 8 bases line up with TRBD2. Germline trimming cut 2 bases from V and 10 bases from J; bases unmatched to any gene: 4. The CDR3 has 12 residues. The germline V gene encodes CDR1 SGHDT and CDR2 YYEEEE. The CDR3 DNA reads TGTGCCAGCAGCTTTACTAGCGGTGTCCAGTACTTC. Protein product: CASSFTSGVQYF.

This clone was counted once. The chain links TRBV9 to TRBJ1-5, with D hard to call. This CDR3 is built from 15 residues. CDR1 and CDR2 from the germline V gene are SGDLS and YYNGEE. Trimming took 4 bases from V and 0 from J, leaving 11 bases between them. For the CDR3, the DNA is TGTGCCAGCAGCCCGGAAGTATATAGCAATCAGCCCCAGCATTTT. Translation gives CASSPEVYSNQPQHF.

This clone showed up just a few times. The rearrangement uses TRBV19 and TRBJ1-2; 9 nucleotides agree with TRBD1. The CDR3 has 14 amino acids. Losses at the gene ends were 7 bases for V and 8 bases for J; bases not matched to a gene: 11. Germline-derived CDR1 and CDR2 are LNHDA and SQIVND (reference sequence). CDR3 nucleotide sequence: TGTGCCAGTAAGCTACAGGGGGCGCGCGGCGGCTACACCTTC. It encodes CASKLQGARGGYTF. The whole variable domain, filled in from reference TRBV19 and TRBJ1-2, reads DGGITQSPKYLFRKEGQNVTLSCEQNLNHDAMYWYRQDPGQGLRLIYYSQIVNDFQKGDIAEGYSVSREKKESFPLTVTSAQKNPTAFYLCASKLQGARGGYTFGSGTRLTVV.

The V gene is TRBV5-1, the J gene TRBJ1-2; TRBD1 matches 8 bases. This CDR3 is 14 amino acids long. Germline assignment: CDR1 SGHRS and CDR2 YFSETQ. Germline trimming cut 2 bases from V and 1 base from J; bases unmatched to any gene: 1. CDR3 in DNA: TGCGCCAGCAGCTTACAGGGGGATAACTATGGCTACACCTTC. Translating it yields CASSLQGDNYGYTF.

The V gene is TRBV5-1, the J gene TRBJ1-6; a possible D gene is TRBD1 (5 bases). The CDR3 is made up of 16 amino acids. V was trimmed by 1 base and J by 6 bases, leaving 14 bases between them. Germline V gene data show CDR1 as SGHRS and CDR2 as YFSETQ. CDR3 coding DNA: TGCGCCAGCAGCTTGTTGGGGATAAGGGGTAATTCACCCCTCCACTTT. Its protein is CASSLLGIRGNSPLHF.

The chain employs TRBV7-9 and TRBJ2-7; 12 positions agree with TRBD1. V was clipped by 4 bases and J by 5 bases; unmatched bases: 9. The CDR3 sequence is 16 residues long. Germline V CDR1 and CDR2: SEHNR, FQNEAQ (reference sequence). CDR3 in amino acids: CASSSPGTGGIDEQYF. The CDR3 coding sequence is TGTGCCAGCAGCTCCCCCGGGACAGGGGGCATCGACGAGCAGTACTTC.

This chain connects TRBV9 to TRBJ2-7, with TRBD1 matching over 11 bases. Germline V gene lookup returns CDR1 SGDLS and CDR2 YYNGEE. The V and J ends lost 3 bases and 3 bases, in that order; junction bases with no gene match: 5. The CDR3 consists of 15 residues. The CDR3, as DNA: TGTGCCAGCAGCGCCGGACAGGGGGCCTTCTACGAGCAGTACTTC. It codes for CASSAGQGAFYEQYF.

J is TRBJ2-7 and V is TRBV6-5, with D possibly TRBD2 on 6 matching bases. Per germline, CDR1 MNHEY and CDR2 SVGAGI. CDR3 length: 14 amino acids. The V and J ends lost 5 bases and 4 bases respectively, with 15 bases between them. CDR3: CASSRSGSFYEQYF. The CDR3 DNA follows: TGTGCCAGCAGTCGGAGCGGGTCCTTTTACGAGCAGTACTTC.

The V call is TRBV7-9, the J call TRBJ1-1, with unresolved D. Germline V lookup: CDR1 SEHNR, CDR2 FQNEAQ (reference sequence). V was cut by 5 bases and J by 5 bases, with 9 bases left in between. This CDR3 has 12 residues. This CDR3 is CASSPPATEAFF. The CDR3 DNA reads TGTGCCAGCAGCCCCCCTGCGACTGAAGCTTTCTTT.